This TCR beta chain was obtained from a study of cytomegalovirus exposure and HLA in healthy donors. The PCR used 60 Vbeta and 13 Jbeta primers. Clones were read by immunoSEQ multiplex PCR, and TCRdb kept only the in-frame ones, dropping some. The top ten clones hold less than 25% of a sample with fewer than 55,000 clones, less than 75% of them seen once. CDR3 length: 20 amino acids. The clonotype was recovered from a woman aged 45-65 years in good health and CMV-seropositive. V is TRBV7-5 and J is TRBJ2-7; TRBD2 is the table's D call, not checked against the DNA. TRBV7-5 is a listed pseudogene. Input material: PBMCs. The CDR3 loop reads CARSLYLICASGGQDYEQYF. CDR3 DNA: TGTGCCAGAAGCTTATACTTGATTTGCGCTAGCGGAGGCCAAGACTACGAGCAGTACTTC.